Listed below are T cell receptor beta chains from one sample, sequenced in a study of blood T cell repertoires in COVID-19. The repertoire was sequenced with immunoSEQ multiplex PCR; TCRdb's copy has only in-frame clones and lacks some. The repertoire holds 250,000 to 300,000 clones, with 83% as singletons. The sample taken for sequencing was peripheral blood. Receptors originate from a man between 60 and 70 years old who had recovered from COVID-19. Both conserved end residues are part of each CDR3. D genes are given only for firm matches. Expanded clones get a size class; other rows say once, few or many, or leave the size out.

J gene	D gene	clone size	V gene	CDR3 DNA	CDR3 protein
TRBJ1-1	.	.	TRBV12-3/TRBV12-4	TGTGCCAGTCGAAGGGGGGAGGGCACTGAAGCTTTCTTT	CASRRGEGTEAFF
TRBJ1-1	.	.	TRBV3-1/TRBV3-2	TGTGCCAGCAGCCAAGCGGGGTTTGAAGCTTTCTTT	CASSQAGFEAFF
TRBJ2-2	TRBD1	.	TRBV27	TGTGCCAGCAGTTTAAAGGGGGCAGGTATTAGACCCGGGGAGCTGTTTTTT	CASSLKGAGIRPGELFF
TRBJ2-2	.	few	TRBV30	TGTGCCTGGAACCCGACTTCTTTAGGCGGGGAGCTGTTTTTT	CAWNPTSLGGELFF
TRBJ2-2	.	.	TRBV6-5	TGTGCCAGCAGTTTGGAGGGTAGCACCGGGGAGCTGTTTTTT	CASSLEGSTGELFF
TRBJ2-7	.	.	TRBV24-1	TGTGCCACCAGAACTCCATCACTAGTGGCTAACTACGAGCAGTACTTC	CATRTPSLVANYEQYF
TRBJ1-5	.	.	TRBV25-1	TGTGCCAGCAGTAAGGGGGGGGTTGGGCAGCCCCAGCATTTT	CASSKGGVGQPQHF
TRBJ2-2	TRBD1	.	TRBV2	TGTGCCACCTCCGGGACAGGGATCACCGGGGAGCTGTTTTTT	CATSGTGITGELFF
TRBJ2-7	TRBD2	.	TRBV30	TGTGCCTGGAGTGTACATGGCGGGGGGGCGAGCTACGAGCAGTACTTC	CAWSVHGGGASYEQYF
TRBJ2-3	TRBD2	once	TRBV5-8	TGTGCCAGCAACCGCGGGAGTACCGCAGATACGCAGTATTTT	CASNRGSTADTQYF
TRBJ1-5	TRBD1	.	TRBV10-2	TGCGCCAGCCGCTACGGACAGGGCAATCAGCCCCAGCATTTT	CASRYGQGNQPQHF
TRBJ2-3	TRBD2	.	TRBV29-1	TGCAGCGTTGAGGGACTAGCGGACCACAGATACGTGAAATTT	CSVEGLADHRYVKF
TRBJ1-6	TRBD1	.	TRBV6-5	TGTGCCACGCACGGGACAGCATATAATTCACCCCTCCACTTT	CATHGTAYNSPLHF
TRBJ2-3	TRBD2	once	TRBV5-4	TGTGCCAGCAGTTTCTTAGGGGCTAGCGGGGGAAGAAATACGCAGTATTTT	CASSFLGASGGRNTQYF
TRBJ2-7	.	.	TRBV11-2	TGTGCCAGCAGCTTAGGAGGTGGGTTGTCCTACGAGCAGTACTTC	CASSLGGGLSYEQYF
TRBJ2-7	TRBD2	.	TRBV6-4	TGTGCCAGCAGTGGCCCTTCGGGGCTAGCGGGAGGGCCCCACGAGCAGTACTTC	CASSGPSGLAGGPHEQYF
TRBJ1-2	.	.	TRBV7-2	TGTGCCAGCAGCCCCCGGGACACCGCCACCTTC	CASSPRDTATF
TRBJ2-7	TRBD2	.	TRBV6-5	TGTGCCACCATAGCGGGAGTTTCGTGGGAGCAGTACTTC	CATIAGVSWEQYF
TRBJ2-3	TRBD2	.	TRBV7-2	TGTGCCAGCAGCTTAGTAGCGGGGGGGCTTAAAGATACGCAGTATTTT	CASSLVAGGLKDTQYF
TRBJ1-6	TRBD1	.	TRBV7-6	TGTGCCAGCAGCTTATACGGAGGGGGCGCGAATAATTCACCCCTCCACTTT	CASSLYGGGANNSPLHF
TRBJ2-1	.	.	TRBV11-2	TGTGCCAGCAGCACGCGAGGGGGAGGGCCCGGCAATGAGCAGTTCTTC	CASSTRGGGPGNEQFF
TRBJ2-3	.	.	TRBV6-1	TGTGCCAGCAGTGACCGCGTCCCAGATACGCAGTATTTT	CASSDRVPDTQYF
TRBJ2-5	TRBD2	.	TRBV5-4	TGTGCCAGCAGCATAGGACTAGCGATCCAAGAGACCCAGTACTTC	CASSIGLAIQETQYF
TRBJ1-1	.	.	TRBV12-3/TRBV12-4	TGTGCCAGCAGCCGCCGTACAGGTCTTGCTTTCTTT	CASSRRTGLAFF
TRBJ1-2	TRBD1	once	TRBV27	TGTGCCAGCAGCCCACCGGGACAGAGGAACTATGGCTACACCTTC	CASSPPGQRNYGYTF
TRBJ1-2	TRBD1	.	TRBV6-5	TGTGCCAGCAGTTATTACAGGGGGCGCGGCTACACCTTC	CASSYYRGRGYTF
TRBJ2-7	TRBD2	.	TRBV30	TGTGCCTGGAGAAGGGAGGGCTACGAGCAGTACTTC	CAWRREGYEQYF
TRBJ2-7	.	.	TRBV6-5	TGTGCCAGCAGTTACACCGGGACTTCCTACGAGCAGTACTTC	CASSYTGTSYEQYF